This TCR beta chain originates from a study of Graves' ophthalmopathy and Graves' hyperthyroidism. RNA transcripts yielded amplified TCR beta CDR3 regions. Investigators did first-round RT-PCR with HTBI primers, then second-round multiplex PCR. TCRdb independently ran MiXCR on the multiplex PCR reads; one entry per CDR3 protein. Among a few hundred thousand distinct CDR3 sequences listed, about 18% were seen once. Other autoimmune diseases, uncontrolled infections, pregnancy or lactation excluded patients from enrollment. The CDR3 consists of 15 residues. Trimming left V 4 bases short and J 4 bases short, with 13 bases between. From germline, CDR1 is MGHDK and CDR2 SYGVNS. Ten or more counts support this clonotype.

Material: peripheral blood. This TCR was recovered from a woman younger than 30 with Graves' ophthalmopathy. V is TRBV25-1 and J is TRBJ2-2; D gene uncertain. In DNA, the CDR3 is TGTGCCAGCAGTGGACGGCCCTTGGGCACCGGGGAGCTGTTTTTT. As protein: CASSGRPLGTGELFF. Filled out from reference TRBV25-1 and TRBJ2-2, the complete variable domain reads EADIYQTPRYLVIGTGKKITLECSQTMGHDKMYWYQQDPGMELHLIHYSYGVNSTEKGDLSSESTVSRIRTEHFPLTLESARPSHTSQYLCASSGRPLGTGELFFGEGSRLTVL.